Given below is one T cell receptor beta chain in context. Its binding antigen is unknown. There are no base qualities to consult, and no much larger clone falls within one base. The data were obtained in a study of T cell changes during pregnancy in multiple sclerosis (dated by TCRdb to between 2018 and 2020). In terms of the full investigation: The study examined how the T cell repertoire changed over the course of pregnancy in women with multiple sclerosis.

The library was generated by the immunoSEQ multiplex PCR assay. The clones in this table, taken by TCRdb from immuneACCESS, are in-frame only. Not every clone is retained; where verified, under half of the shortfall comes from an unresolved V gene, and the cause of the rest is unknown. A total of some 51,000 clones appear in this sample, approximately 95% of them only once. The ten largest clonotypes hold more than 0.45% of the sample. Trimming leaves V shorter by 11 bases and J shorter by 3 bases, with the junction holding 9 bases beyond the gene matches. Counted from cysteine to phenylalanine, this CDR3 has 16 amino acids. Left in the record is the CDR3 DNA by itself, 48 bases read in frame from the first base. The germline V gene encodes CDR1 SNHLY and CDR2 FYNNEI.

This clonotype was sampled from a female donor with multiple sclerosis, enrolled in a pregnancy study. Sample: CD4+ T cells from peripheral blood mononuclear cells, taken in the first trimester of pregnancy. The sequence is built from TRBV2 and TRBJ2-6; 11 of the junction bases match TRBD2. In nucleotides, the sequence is TGTGCCGGGTCAGAACTAGCGGGGGATGGGGCCAACGTCCTGACTTTC. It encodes CAGSELAGDGANVLTF.